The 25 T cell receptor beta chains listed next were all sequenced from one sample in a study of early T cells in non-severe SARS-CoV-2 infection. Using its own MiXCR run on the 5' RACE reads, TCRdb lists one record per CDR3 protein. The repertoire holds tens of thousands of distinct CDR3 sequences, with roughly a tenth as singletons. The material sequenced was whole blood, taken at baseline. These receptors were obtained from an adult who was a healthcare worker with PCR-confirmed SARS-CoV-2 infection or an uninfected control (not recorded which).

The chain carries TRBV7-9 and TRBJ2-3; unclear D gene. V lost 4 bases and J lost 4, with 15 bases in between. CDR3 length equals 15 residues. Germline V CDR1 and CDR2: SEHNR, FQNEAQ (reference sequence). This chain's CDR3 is CASSSGLLPPDTQYF. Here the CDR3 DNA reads TGTGCCAGCAGCTCTGGCCTACTTCCCCCAGATACGCAGTATTTT. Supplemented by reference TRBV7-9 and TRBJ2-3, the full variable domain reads DTGVSQNPRHKITKRGQNVTFRCDPISEHNRLYWYRQTLGQGPEFLTYFQNEAQLEKSRLLSDRFSAERPKGSFSTLEIQRTEQGDSAMYLCASSSGLLPPDTQYFGPGTRLTVL.

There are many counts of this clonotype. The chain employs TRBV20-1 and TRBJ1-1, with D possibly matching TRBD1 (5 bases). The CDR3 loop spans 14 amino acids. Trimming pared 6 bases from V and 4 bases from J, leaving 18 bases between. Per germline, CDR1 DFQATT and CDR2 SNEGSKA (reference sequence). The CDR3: CSATIGVSGTEAFF. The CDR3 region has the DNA TGCAGTGCCACTATAGGGGTATCAGGCACTGAAGCTTTCTTT.

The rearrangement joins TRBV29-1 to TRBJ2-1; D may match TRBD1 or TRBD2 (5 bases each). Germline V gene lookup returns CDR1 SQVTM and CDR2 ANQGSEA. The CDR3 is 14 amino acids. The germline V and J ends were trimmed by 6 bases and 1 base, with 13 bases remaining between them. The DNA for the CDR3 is TGCAGCGTAAGAAACGGGGCTTCCTACAATGAGCAGTTCTTC. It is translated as CSVRNGASYNEQFF.

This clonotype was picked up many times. DNA for the CDR3: TGCAGCGTTGGCGCGGGAGCCACCGGGGAGCTGTTTTTT. Its protein is CSVGAGATGELFF. The V gene is TRBV29-1, the J gene TRBJ2-2; the match to TRBD2 covers 7 bases. The CDR3 totals 13 residues. With V trimmed by 4 bases and J by 4 bases, 3 bases remained unmatched. The germline V gene encodes CDR1 SQVTM and CDR2 ANQGSEA.

CDR3 coding DNA: TGTGCCAGCAAGTTAACAGACTATGGCTACACCTTC. Its translation is CASKLTDYGYTF. The chain joins TRBV6-1 to TRBJ1-2; no clear D. In germline, CDR1 is MNHNS, CDR2 SASEGT. The CDR3 length is 12 residues. Trimming stripped 7 bases from V and 3 bases from J, with 9 bases between.

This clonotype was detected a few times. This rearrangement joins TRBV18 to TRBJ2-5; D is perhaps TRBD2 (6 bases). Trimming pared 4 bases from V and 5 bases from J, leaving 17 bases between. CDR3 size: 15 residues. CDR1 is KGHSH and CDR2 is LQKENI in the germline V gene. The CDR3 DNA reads TGTGCCAGCTCACTGACACCCGGGACTCCGGAGACCCAGTACTTC. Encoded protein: CASSLTPGTPETQYF.

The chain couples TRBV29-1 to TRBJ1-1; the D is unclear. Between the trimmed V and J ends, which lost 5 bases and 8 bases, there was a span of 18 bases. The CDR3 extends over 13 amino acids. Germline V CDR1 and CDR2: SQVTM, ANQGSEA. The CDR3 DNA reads TGCAGCGTTATCTCGGCGGAACACAGAGAAGCTTTCTTT. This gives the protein CSVISAEHREAFF.

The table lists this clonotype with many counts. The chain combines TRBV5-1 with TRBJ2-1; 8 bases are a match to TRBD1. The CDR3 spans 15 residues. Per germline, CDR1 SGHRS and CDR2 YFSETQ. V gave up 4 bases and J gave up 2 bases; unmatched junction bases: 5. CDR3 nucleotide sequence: TGCGCCAGCAGCCCGGACAGGGCTGCCTACAATGAGCAGTTCTTC. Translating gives CASSPDRAAYNEQFF.

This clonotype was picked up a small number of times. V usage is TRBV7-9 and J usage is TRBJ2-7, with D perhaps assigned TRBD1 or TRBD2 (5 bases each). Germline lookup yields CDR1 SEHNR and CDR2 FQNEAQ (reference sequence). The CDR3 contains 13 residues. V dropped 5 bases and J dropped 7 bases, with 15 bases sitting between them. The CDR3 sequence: CASSLGPGREQYF. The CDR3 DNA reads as TGTGCCAGCAGCCTAGGCCCGGGGCGGGAGCAGTACTTC. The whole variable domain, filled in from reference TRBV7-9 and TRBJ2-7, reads DTGVSQNPRHKITKRGQNVTFRCDPISEHNRLYWYRQTLGQGPEFLTYFQNEAQLEKSRLLSDRFSAERPKGSFSTLEIQRTEQGDSAMYLCASSLGPGREQYFGPGTRLTVT.

CDR3 in DNA: TGTGCCAGCACCTTAGGGGGCCGGAACACCGGGGAGCTGTTTTTT. It encodes CASTLGGRNTGELFF. The chain is built from TRBV5-6 and TRBJ2-2, with 7 nucleotides matching TRBD1. With 6 bases clipped from V and 1 base from J, the junction kept 6 bases outside the gene matches. The CDR3 loop spans 15 amino acids. Germline lookup yields CDR1 SGHDT and CDR2 YYEEEE.

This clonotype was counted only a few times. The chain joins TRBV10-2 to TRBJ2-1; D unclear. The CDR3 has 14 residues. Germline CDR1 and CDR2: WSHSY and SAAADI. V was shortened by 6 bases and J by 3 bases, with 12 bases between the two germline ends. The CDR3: CASSEPSVYNEQFF. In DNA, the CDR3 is TGCGCCAGCAGCGAACCATCGGTCTACAATGAGCAGTTCTTC.

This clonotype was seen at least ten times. CDR3 residues: CASRVDRVNTEAFF. The CDR3 DNA follows: TGCGCCAGCAGAGTGGACAGGGTGAACACTGAAGCTTTCTTT. The rearrangement joins TRBV10-2 to TRBJ1-1; TRBD1 agrees at 8 bases. The CDR3 has 14 amino acids. After removal of 6 bases from V and 0 bases from J, the junction contained 3 bases not matched to a gene. Germline lookup yields CDR1 WSHSY and CDR2 SAAADI.

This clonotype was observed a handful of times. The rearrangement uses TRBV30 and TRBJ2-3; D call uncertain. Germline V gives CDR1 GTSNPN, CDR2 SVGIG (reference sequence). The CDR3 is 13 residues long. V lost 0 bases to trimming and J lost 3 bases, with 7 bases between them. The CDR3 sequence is CAWSVSQTDTQYF. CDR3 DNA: TGTGCCTGGAGTGTAAGCCAGACAGATACGCAGTATTTT. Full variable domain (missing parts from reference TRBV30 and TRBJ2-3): SQTIHQWPATLVQPVGSPLSLECTVEGTSNPNLYWYRQAAGRGLQLLFYSVGIGQISSEVPQNLSASRPQDRQFILSSKKLLLSDSGFYLCAWSVSQTDTQYFGPGTRLTVL.

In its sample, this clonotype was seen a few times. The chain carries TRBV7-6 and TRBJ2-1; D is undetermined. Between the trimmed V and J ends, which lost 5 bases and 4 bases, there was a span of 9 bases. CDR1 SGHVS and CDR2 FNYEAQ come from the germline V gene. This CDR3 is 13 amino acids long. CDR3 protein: CASSTDGYNEQFF. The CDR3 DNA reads TGTGCCAGCAGCACGGACGGATACAATGAGCAGTTCTTC. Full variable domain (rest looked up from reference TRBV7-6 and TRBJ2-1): GAGVSQSPRYKVTKRGQDVALRCDPISGHVSLYWYRQALGQGPEFLTYFNYEAQQDKSGLPNDRFSAERPEGSISTLTIQRTEQRDSAMYRCASSTDGYNEQFFGPGTRLTVL.

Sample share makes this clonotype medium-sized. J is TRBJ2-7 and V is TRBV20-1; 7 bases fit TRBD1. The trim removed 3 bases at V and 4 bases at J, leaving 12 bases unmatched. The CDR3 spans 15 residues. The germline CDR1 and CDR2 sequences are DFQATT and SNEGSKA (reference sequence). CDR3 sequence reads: CSARAPDRAFYEQYF. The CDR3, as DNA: TGCAGTGCTAGGGCCCCCGACAGGGCCTTTTACGAGCAGTACTTC.

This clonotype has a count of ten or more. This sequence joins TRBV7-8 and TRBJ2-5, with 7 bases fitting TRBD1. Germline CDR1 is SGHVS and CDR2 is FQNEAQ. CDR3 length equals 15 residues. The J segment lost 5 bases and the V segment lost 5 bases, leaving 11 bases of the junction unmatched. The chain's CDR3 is CASSRDRASRETQYF. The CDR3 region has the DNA TGTGCCAGCAGCCGCGACAGGGCCTCGAGGGAGACCCAGTACTTC.

The CDR3 sequence: CASSLEGVGLGTDTQYF. CDR3 DNA sequence: TGTGCCAGCAGCTTAGAGGGGGTAGGTCTTGGCACAGATACGCAGTATTTT. This sequence joins TRBV7-6 and TRBJ2-3; weak D call: TRBD1 (6 bases). The V and J ends lost 1 base and 1 base respectively, with 15 bases between them. The CDR3 is 17 residues long. In germline, CDR1 is SGHVS, CDR2 FNYEAQ.

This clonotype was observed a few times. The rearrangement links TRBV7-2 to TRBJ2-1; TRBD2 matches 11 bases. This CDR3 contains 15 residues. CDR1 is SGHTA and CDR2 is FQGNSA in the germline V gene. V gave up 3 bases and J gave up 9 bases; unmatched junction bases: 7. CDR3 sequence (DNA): TGTGCCAGCAGCTTTAGTAGCGGGAGGGCTGGTGAGCAGTTCTTC. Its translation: CASSFSSGRAGEQFF.

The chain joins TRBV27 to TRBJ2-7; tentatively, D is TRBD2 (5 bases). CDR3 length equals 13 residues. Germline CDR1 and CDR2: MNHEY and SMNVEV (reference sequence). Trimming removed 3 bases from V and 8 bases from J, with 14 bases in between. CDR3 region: CASSFLWGDKQYF. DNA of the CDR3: TGTGCCAGCAGTTTCCTGTGGGGAGATAAGCAGTACTTC.

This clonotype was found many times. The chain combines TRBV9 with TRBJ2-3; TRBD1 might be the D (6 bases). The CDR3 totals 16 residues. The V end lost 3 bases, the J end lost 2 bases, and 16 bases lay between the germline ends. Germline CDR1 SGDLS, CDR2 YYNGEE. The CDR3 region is CASSATGYSPTDTQYF. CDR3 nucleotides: TGTGCCAGCAGCGCCACAGGGTATTCCCCCACAGATACGCAGTATTTT.

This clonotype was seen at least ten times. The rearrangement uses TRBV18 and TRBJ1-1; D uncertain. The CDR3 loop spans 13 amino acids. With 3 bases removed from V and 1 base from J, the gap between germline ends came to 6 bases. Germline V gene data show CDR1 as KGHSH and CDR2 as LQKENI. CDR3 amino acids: CASSPTENTEAFF. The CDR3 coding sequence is TGTGCCAGCTCACCCACAGAGAACACTGAAGCTTTCTTT.

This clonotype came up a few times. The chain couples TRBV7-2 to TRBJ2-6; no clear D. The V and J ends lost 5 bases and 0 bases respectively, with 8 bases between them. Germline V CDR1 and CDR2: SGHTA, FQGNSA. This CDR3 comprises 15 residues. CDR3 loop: CASSPRLSGANVLTF. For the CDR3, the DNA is TGTGCCAGCAGCCCACGGCTCTCTGGGGCCAACGTCCTGACTTTC. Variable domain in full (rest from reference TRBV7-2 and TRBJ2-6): GAGVSQSPSNKVTEKGKDVELRCDPISGHTALYWYRQSLGQGLEFLIYFQGNSAPDKSGLPSDRFSAERTGGSVSTLTIQRTQQEDSAVYLCASSPRLSGANVLTFGAGSRLTVL.

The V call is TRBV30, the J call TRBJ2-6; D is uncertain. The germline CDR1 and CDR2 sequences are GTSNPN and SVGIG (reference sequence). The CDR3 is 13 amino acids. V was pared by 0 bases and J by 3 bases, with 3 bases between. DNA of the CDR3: TGTGCCTGGAGTGTTGGTGGGGCCAACGTCCTGACTTTC. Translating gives CAWSVGGANVLTF.

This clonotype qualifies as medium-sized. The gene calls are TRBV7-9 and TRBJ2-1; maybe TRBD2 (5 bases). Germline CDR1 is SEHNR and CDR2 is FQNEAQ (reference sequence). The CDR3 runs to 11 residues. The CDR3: CASGSYNEQFF. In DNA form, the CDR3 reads TGTGCTAGTGGGAGCTACAATGAGCAGTTCTTC.

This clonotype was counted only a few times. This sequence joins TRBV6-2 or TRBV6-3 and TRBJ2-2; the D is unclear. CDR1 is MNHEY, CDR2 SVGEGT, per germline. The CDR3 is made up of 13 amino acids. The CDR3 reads CVSQLSWTGELFF. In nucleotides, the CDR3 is TGTGTGTCTCAGCTGTCATGGACCGGGGAGCTGTTTTTT.